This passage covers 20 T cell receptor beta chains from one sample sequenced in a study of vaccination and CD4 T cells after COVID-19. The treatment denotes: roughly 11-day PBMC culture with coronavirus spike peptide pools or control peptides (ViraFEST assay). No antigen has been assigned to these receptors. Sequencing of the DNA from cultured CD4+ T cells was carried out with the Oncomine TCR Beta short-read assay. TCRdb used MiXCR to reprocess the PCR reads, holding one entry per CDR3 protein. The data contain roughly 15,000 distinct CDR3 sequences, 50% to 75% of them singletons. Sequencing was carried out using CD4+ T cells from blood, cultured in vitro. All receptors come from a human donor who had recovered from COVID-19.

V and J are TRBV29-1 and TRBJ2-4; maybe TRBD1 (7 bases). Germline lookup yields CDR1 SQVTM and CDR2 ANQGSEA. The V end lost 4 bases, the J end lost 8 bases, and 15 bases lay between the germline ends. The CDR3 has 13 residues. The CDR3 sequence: CSVGGQWGDIQYF. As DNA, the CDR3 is TGCAGCGTTGGGGGACAGTGGGGGGACATTCAGTACTTC.

The CDR3 sequence: CASSLGQTQETQYF. Here the CDR3 DNA reads TGTGCCAGCAGCTTAGGTCAGACCCAAGAGACCCAGTACTTC. V is TRBV7-3 and J is TRBJ2-5; the D is unclear. Germline assignment: CDR1 SGHTA and CDR2 FQGTGA. Trimming stripped 2 bases from V and 1 base from J, with 8 bases between. The CDR3 contains 14 residues. Based on the CDR3 plus reference TRBV7-3 and TRBJ2-5, the full variable domain is GAGVSQTPSNKVTEKGKYVELRCDPISGHTALYWYRQSLGQGPEFLIYFQGTGAADDSGLPNDRFFAVRPEGSVSTLKIQRTERGDSAVYLCASSLGQTQETQYFGPGTRLLVL.

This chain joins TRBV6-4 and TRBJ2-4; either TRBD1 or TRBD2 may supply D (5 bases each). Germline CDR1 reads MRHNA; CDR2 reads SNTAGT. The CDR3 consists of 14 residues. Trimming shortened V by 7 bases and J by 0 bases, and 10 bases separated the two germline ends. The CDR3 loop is CASNEGLAKNIQYF. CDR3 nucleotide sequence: TGTGCCAGCAACGAGGGGTTAGCCAAAAACATTCAGTACTTC.

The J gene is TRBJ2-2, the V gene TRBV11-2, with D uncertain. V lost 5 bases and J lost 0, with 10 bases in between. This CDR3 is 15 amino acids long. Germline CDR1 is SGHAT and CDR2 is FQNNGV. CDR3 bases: TGTGCCAGCAGCCCCATGGATCCGAACACCGGGGAGCTGTTTTTT. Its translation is CASSPMDPNTGELFF.

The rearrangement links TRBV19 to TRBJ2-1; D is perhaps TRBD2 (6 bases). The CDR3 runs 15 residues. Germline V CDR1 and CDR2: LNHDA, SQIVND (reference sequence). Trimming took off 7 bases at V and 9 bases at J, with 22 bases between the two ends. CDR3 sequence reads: CASTPLASLTSEQFF. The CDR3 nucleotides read TGTGCCAGTACTCCTCTAGCGAGCCTTACTAGTGAGCAGTTCTTC.

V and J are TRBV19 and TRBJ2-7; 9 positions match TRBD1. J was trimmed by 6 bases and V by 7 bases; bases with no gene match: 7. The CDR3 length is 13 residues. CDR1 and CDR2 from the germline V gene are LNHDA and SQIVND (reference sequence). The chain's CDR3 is CASMGQGRLEQYF. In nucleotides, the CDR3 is TGTGCCAGTATGGGACAGGGTCGTCTCGAGCAGTACTTC.

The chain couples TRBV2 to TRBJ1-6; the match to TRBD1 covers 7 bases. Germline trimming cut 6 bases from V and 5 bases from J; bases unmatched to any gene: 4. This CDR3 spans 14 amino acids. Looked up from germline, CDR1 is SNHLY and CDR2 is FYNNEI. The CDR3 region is CASRQGTDNSPLHF. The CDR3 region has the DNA TGTGCCAGCAGGCAGGGGACAGATAATTCACCCCTCCACTTT.

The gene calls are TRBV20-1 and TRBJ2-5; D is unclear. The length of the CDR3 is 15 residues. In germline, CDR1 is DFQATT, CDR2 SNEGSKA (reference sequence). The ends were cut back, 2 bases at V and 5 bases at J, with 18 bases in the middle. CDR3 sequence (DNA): TGCAGTGCTAGACCAATGACAAACAGCCCGGAGACCCAGTACTTC. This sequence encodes CSARPMTNSPETQYF.

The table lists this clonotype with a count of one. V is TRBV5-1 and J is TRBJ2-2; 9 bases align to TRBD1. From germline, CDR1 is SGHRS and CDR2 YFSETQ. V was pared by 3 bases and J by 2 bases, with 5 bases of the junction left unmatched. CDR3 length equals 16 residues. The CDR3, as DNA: TGCGCCAGCAGCTCCGGACAGGGGAGAAACACCGGGGAGCTGTTTTTT. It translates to CASSSGQGRNTGELFF.

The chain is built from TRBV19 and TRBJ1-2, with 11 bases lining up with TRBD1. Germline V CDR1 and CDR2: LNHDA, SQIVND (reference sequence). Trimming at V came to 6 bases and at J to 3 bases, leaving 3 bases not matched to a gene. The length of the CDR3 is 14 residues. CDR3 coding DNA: TGTGCCAGTAGCCGGACAGGGGGCTACTATGGCTACACCTTC. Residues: CASSRTGGYYGYTF.

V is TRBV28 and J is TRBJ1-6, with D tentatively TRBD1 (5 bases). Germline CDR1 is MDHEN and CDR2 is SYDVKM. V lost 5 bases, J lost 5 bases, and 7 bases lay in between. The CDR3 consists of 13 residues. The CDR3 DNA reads TGTGCCAGCAGTGACAGAGATAATTCACCCCTCCACTTT. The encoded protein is CASSDRDNSPLHF.

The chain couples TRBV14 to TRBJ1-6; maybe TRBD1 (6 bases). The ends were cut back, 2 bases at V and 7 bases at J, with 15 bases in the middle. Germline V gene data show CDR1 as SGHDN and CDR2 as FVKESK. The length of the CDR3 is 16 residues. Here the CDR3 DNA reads TGTGCCAGCAGCCAAAAGATGGGCAGGGGAAATTCACCCCTCCACTTT. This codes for CASSQKMGRGNSPLHF. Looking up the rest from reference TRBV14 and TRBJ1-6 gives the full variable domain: EAGVTQFPSHSVIEKGQTVTLRCDPISGHDNLYWYRRVMGKEIKFLLHFVKESKQDESGMPNNRFLAERTGGTYSTLKVQPAELEDSGVYFCASSQKMGRGNSPLHFGNGTRLTVT.

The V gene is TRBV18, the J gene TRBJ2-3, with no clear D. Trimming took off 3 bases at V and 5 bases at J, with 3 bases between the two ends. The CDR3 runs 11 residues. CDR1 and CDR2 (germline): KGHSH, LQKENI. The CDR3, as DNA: TGTGCCAGCTCACCTAGAGATACGCAGTATTTT. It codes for CASSPRDTQYF.

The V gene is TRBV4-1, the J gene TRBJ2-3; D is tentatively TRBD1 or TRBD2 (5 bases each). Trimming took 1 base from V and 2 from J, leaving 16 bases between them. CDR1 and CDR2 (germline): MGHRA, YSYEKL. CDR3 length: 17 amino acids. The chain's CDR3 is CASSQVGTRDPTDTQYF. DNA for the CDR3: TGCGCCAGCAGCCAAGTAGGGACCAGGGATCCCACAGATACGCAGTATTTT.

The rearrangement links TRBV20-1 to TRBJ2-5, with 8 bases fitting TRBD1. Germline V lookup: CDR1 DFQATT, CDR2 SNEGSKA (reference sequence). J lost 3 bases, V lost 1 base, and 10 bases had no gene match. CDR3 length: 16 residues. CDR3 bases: TGCAGTGCTAGAGGGGGTCAGGGGGCATGGGAAGAGACCCAGTACTTC. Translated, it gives CSARGGQGAWEETQYF.

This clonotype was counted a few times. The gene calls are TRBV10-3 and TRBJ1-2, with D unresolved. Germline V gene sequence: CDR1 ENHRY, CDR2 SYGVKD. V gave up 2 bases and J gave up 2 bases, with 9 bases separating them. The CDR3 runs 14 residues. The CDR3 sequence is CAISERALNYGYTF. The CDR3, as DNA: TGTGCCATCAGTGAGAGGGCCTTGAACTATGGCTACACCTTC.

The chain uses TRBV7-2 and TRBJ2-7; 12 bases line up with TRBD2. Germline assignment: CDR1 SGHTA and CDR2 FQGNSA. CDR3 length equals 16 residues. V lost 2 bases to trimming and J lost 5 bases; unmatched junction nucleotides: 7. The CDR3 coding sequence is TGTGCCAGCAGCTTACTACTAGCGGGAGGATCCCACGAGCAGTACTTC. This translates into CASSLLLAGGSHEQYF.

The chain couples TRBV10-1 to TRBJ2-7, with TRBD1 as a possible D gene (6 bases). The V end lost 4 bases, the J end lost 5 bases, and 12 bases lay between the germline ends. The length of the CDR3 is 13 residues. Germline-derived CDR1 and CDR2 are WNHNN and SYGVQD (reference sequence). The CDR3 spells CASSVGGDHEQYF. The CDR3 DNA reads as TGCGCCAGCAGTGTAGGGGGAGATCACGAGCAGTACTTC.

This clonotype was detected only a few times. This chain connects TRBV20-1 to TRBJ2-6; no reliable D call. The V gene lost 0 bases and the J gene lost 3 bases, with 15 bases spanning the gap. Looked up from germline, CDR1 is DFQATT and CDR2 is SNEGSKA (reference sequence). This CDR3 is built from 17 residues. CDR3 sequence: CSARDGNGVYGANVLTF. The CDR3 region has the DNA TGCAGTGCTAGAGATGGCAATGGGGTTTATGGGGCCAACGTCCTGACTTTC.

CDR3 residues: CASRGQGGRTMNTEAFF. CDR3 coding DNA: TGTGCCAGCCGCGGACAGGGTGGGAGGACCATGAACACTGAAGCTTTCTTT. This chain joins TRBV28 and TRBJ1-1, with 8 positions matching TRBD1. The V gene end was trimmed by 8 bases and the J gene end by 0 bases; junction bases not matched to a gene: 14. CDR3 length: 17 amino acids. CDR1 is MDHEN and CDR2 is SYDVKM in the germline V gene. The variable domain in full, completed from reference TRBV28 and TRBJ1-1, reads DVKVTQSSRYLVKRTGEKVFLECVQDMDHENMFWYRQDPGLGLRLIYFSYDVKMKEKGDIPEGYSVSREKKERFSLILESASTNQTSMYLCASRGQGGRTMNTEAFFGQGTRLTVV.